The clone carrying this T cell receptor (beta chain) was found a few times. Its target is unknown. TCRdb passed the multiplex PCR reads through MiXCR, listing each CDR3 protein once. Among about 500 distinct CDR3 sequences listed, around 21% were seen once. Study conclusions and caveats: In terms of TCR gene usage, tumor memory CD4+ T cells clustered together with blood and lymph node memory CD4+ cells, as well as with lymph node naive CD4+ cells. Tumor-infiltrating Treg TCR alpha and beta sequences overlapped most with tumor naive CD4+ T cells, then blood naive.

Treg sorting used a CD4+CD25+CD127-/low gate. The sequenced sample consisted of tumor-infiltrating Tregs sorted from the breast tumor. The receptor's source is a female donor with breast cancer.

CDR3 region: CASNKGERVKLGYTF. Written as DNA, the CDR3 is TGTGCCAGCAACAAAGGGGAAAGGGTCAAGCTAGGCTACACCTTC. V and J are TRBV12-3 or TRBV12-4 and TRBJ1-2, with D tentatively TRBD1 (5 bases). Trimming cost V 7 bases and J 8 bases, with 23 bases left between them. The CDR3 is 15 amino acids.